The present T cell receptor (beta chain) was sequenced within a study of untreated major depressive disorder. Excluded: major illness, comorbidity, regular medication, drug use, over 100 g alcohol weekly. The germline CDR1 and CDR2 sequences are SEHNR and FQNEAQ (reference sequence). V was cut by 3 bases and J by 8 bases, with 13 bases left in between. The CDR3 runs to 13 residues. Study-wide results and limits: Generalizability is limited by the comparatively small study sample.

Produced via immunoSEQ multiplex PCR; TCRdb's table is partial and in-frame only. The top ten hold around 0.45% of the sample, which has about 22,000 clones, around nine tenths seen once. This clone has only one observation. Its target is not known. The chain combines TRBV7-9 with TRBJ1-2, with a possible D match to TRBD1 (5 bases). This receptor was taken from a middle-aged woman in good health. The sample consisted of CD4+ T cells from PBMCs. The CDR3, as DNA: TGTGCCAGCAGCTTGGCGGGGGTTGGCGGCTACACCTTC. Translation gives CASSLAGVGGYTF.